What follows describes a single T cell receptor (beta chain). This record belongs to a study of blood T cell repertoires in COVID-19. The CDR3 is 15 amino acids. In the authors' methods: Amplification from reference gene primers served as the basis for estimated nucleated cell counts. The method was immunoSEQ multiplex PCR; TCRdb's version includes in-frame clones alone and lacks a portion of them. V and J calls and clone size are those listed in that table; D and trimming were worked out from the DNA. The sample records around 10,000 clones, 90% being singletons. J is TRBJ2-3 and V is TRBV21-1; TRBD1 was called by the table and not checked on the DNA. TRBV21-1 is a listed pseudogene. The TCR was taken from a human donor in a cohort sampled during active COVID-19. The sequencing sample was made of peripheral blood. CDR3 in amino acids: CASSKQTKSTDTQYF. The CDR3 DNA follows: TGTGCCAGCAGCAAGCAGACAAAAAGCACAGATACGCAGTATTTT.